Listed here are 5 T cell receptor beta chains from one sample, sequenced in a study of blood T cell repertoires in COVID-19 (dated by TCRdb to about 2020). The library was generated by the immunoSEQ multiplex PCR assay. TCRdb mirrors the immuneACCESS table, restricted to in-frame sequences. Some clones are absent from its copies; in checked studies, under half trace to an unresolved V gene, and the reason for the others is unknown. The sample has about 520,000 clones on record, approximately 83% of them singletons. The ten largest clones capture 3% to 4% of the sample. Sequenced sample: peripheral blood. These receptors were taken from a human donor in a cohort sampled during active COVID-19.

The chain combines TRBV2 with TRBJ2-3; 9 nucleotides agree with TRBD1. Looked up from germline, CDR1 is SNHLY and CDR2 is FYNNEI. The CDR3 covers 12 residues. The trim removed 8 bases at V and 3 bases at J, leaving 0 bases unmatched. As DNA, the CDR3 is TGTGCCAGCGACAGGGGGACAGATACGCAGTATTTT. It specifies CASDRGTDTQYF.

The chain links TRBV6-5 to TRBJ1-4, with D possibly TRBD1 on 5 matching bases. CDR3 length: 15 amino acids. Germline V CDR1 and CDR2: MNHEY, SVGAGI. Trimming took off 2 bases at V and 8 bases at J, with 15 bases between the two ends. CDR3 amino acids: CASSYMGRVREKLFF. The CDR3 DNA follows: TGTGCCAGCAGTTACATGGGCAGGGTTAGAGAAAAACTGTTTTTT.

The rearrangement uses TRBV27 and TRBJ1-2; D remains ambiguous. The CDR3 is made up of 14 amino acids. V lost 3 bases and J 2 bases, leaving 10 bases between the germline ends. Germline loops: CDR1 MNHEY, CDR2 SMNVEV (reference sequence). CDR3 in amino acids: CASSLGRANYGYTF. For the CDR3, the DNA is TGTGCCAGCAGTTTGGGCCGCGCGAACTATGGCTACACCTTC.

The chain links TRBV27 to TRBJ2-7; TRBD2 matches at 8 bases. The CDR3 extends over 16 amino acids. Trimming cost V 5 bases and J 1 base; bases outside gene matches: 10. The germline gives CDR1 MNHEY, CDR2 SMNVEV (reference sequence). The CDR3 loop is CASSARTGTRSYEQYF. The CDR3 nucleotides are TGTGCCAGCAGTGCTCGAACCGGGACTAGATCCTACGAGCAGTACTTC.

The count of this clone is one. This sequence joins TRBV4-1 and TRBJ2-7, with D unclear. The CDR3 covers 15 residues. The germline V and J ends were trimmed by 3 bases and 0 bases, with 12 bases remaining between them. CDR1 and CDR2 (germline): MGHRA, YSYEKL. The CDR3 DNA sequence: TGCGCCAGCAGCCACCCCGGGTCTAACTCCTACGAGCAGTACTTC. It encodes CASSHPGSNSYEQYF.